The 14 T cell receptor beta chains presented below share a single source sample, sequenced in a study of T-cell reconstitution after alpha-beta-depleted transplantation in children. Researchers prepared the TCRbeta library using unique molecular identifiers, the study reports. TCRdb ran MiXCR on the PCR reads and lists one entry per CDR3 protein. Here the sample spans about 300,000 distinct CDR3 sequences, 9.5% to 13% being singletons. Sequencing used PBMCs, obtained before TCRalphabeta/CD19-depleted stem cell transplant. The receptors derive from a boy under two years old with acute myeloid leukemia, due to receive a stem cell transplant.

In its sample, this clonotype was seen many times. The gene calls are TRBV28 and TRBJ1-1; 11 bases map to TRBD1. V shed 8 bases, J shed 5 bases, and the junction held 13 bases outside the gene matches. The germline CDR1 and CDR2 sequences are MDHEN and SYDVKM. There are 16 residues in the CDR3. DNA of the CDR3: TGTGCCAGCGGCAGGACAGGGGGCGGGATTAAGACTGAAGCTTTCTTT. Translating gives CASGRTGGGIKTEAFF. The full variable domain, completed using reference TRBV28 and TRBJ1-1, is DVKVTQSSRYLVKRTGEKVFLECVQDMDHENMFWYRQDPGLGLRLIYFSYDVKMKEKGDIPEGYSVSREKKERFSLILESASTNQTSMYLCASGRTGGGIKTEAFFGQGTRLTVV.

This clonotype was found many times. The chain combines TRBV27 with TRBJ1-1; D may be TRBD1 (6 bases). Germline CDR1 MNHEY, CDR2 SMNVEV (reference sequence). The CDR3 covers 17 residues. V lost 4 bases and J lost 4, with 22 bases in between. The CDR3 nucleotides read TGTGCCAGCAGTTCTTCCATTTTGGGGGGCGCGAGCACTGAAGCTTTCTTT. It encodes CASSSSILGGASTEAFF.

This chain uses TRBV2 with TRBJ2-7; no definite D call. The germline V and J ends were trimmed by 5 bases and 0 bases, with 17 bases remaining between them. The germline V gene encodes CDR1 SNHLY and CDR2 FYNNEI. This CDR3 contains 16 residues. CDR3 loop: CASSYRRGPISYEQYF. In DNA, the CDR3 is TGTGCCAGCAGTTACCGACGAGGACCTATCTCCTACGAGCAGTACTTC. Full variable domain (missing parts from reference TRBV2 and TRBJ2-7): EPEVTQTPSHQVTQMGQEVILRCVPISNHLYFYWYRQILGQKVEFLVSFYNNEISEKSEIFDDQFSVERPDGSNFTLKIRSTKLEDSAMYFCASSYRRGPISYEQYFGPGTRLTVT.

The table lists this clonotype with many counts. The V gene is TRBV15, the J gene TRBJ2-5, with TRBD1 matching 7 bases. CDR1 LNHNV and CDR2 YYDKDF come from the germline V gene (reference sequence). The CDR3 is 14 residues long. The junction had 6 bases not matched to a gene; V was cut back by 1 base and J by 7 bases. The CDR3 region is CATSRGDSSGTQYF. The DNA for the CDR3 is TGTGCCACCAGCAGAGGGGACAGCTCGGGGACCCAGTACTTC.

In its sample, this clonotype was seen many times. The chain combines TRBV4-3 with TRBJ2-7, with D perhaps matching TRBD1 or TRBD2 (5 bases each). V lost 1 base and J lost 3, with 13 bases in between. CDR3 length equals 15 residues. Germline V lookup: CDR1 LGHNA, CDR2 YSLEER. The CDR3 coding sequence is TGCGCCAGCAGCCAAGGAGGGGAAGGGATCTACGAGCAGTACTTC. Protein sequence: CASSQGGEGIYEQYF.

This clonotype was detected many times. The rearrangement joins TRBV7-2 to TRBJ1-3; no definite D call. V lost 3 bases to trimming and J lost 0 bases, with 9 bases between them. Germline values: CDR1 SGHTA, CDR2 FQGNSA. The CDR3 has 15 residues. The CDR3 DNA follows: TGTGCCAGCAGCTTGGTAGGGAACTCTGGAAACACCATATATTTT. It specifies CASSLVGNSGNTIYF.

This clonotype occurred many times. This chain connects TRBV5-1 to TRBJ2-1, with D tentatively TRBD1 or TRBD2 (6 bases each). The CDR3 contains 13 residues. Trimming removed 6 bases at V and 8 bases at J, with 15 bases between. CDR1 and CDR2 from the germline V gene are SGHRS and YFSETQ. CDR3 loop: CASTPLGGHEQFF. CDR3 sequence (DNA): TGCGCCAGCACCCCCTTGGGGGGCCATGAGCAGTTCTTC.

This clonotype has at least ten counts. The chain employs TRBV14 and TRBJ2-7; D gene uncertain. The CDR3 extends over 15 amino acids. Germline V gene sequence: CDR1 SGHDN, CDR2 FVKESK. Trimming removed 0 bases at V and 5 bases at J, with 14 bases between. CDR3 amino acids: CASSQEDNRWDEQYF. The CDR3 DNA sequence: TGTGCCAGCAGCCAAGAAGATAACCGATGGGACGAGCAGTACTTC. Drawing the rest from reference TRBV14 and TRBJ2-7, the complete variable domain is EAGVTQFPSHSVIEKGQTVTLRCDPISGHDNLYWYRRVMGKEIKFLLHFVKESKQDESGMPNNRFLAERTGGTYSTLKVQPAELEDSGVYFCASSQEDNRWDEQYFGPGTRLTVT.

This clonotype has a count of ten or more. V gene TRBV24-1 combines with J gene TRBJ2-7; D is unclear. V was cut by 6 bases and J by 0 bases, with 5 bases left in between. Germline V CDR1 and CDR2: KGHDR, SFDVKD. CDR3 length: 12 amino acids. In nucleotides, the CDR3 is TGTGCCACCAGTTTCACCTCCTACGAGCAGTACTTC. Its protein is CATSFTSYEQYF.

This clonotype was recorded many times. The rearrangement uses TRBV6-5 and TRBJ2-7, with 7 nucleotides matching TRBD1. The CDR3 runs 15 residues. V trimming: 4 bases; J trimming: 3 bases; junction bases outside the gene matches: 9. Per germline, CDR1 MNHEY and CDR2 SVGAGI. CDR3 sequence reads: CASSSPSGTVYEQYF. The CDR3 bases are TGTGCCAGCAGTTCCCCTTCCGGGACAGTCTACGAGCAGTACTTC.

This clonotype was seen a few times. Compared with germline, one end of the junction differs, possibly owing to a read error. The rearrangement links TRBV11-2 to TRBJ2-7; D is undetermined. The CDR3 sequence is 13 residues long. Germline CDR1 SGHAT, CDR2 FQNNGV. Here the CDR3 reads CSSSPSTLYEQYF. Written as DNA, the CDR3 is TGTTCCAGCAGCCCCTCGACACTTTACGAGCAGTACTTC.

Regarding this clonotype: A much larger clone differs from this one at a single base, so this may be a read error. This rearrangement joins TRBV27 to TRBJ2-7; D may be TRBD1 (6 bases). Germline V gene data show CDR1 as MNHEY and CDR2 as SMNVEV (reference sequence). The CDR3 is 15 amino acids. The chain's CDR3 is CASSVRGYLGYELYF. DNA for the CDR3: TGTGCCAGCAGTGTCAGGGGATACCTAGGTTACGAGCTGTACTTC.

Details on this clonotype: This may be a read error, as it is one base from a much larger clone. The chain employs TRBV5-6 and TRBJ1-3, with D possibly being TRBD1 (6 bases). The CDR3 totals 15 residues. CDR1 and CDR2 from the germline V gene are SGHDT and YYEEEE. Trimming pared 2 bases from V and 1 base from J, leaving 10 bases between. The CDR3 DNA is TGTGCCAGCAGCTTAATCAGGGGTTCTGGAAACACCATATATTTT. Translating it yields CASSLIRGSGNTIYF.

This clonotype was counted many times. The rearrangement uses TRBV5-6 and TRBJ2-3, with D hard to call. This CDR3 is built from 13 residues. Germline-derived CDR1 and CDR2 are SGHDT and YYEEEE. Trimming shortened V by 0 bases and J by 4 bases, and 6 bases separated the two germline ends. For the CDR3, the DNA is TGTGCCAGCAGCTTGGGATTAGCAGATACGCAGTATTTT. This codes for CASSLGLADTQYF. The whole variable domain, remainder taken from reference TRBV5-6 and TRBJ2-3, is DAGVTQSPTHLIKTRGQQVTLRCSPKSGHDTVSWYQQALGQGPQFIFQYYEEEERQRGNFPDRFSGHQFPNYSSELNVNALLLGDSALYLCASSLGLADTQYFGPGTRLTVL.